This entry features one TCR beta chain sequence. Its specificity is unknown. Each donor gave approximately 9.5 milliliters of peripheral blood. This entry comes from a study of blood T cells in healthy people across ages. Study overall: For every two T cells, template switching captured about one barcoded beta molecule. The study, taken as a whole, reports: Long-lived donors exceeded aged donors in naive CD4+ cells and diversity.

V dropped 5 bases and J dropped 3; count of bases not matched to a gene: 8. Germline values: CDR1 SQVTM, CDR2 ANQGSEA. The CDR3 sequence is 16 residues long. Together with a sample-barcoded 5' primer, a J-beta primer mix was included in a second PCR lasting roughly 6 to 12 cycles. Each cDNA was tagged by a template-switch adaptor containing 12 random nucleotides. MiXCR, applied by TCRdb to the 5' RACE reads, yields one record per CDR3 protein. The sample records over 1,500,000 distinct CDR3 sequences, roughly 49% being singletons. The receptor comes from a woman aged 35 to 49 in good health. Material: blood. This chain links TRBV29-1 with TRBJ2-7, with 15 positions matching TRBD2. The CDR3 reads CSVRTSGGEKFYEQYF. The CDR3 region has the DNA TGCAGCGTTAGGACTAGCGGGGGGGAAAAGTTCTACGAGCAGTACTTC.